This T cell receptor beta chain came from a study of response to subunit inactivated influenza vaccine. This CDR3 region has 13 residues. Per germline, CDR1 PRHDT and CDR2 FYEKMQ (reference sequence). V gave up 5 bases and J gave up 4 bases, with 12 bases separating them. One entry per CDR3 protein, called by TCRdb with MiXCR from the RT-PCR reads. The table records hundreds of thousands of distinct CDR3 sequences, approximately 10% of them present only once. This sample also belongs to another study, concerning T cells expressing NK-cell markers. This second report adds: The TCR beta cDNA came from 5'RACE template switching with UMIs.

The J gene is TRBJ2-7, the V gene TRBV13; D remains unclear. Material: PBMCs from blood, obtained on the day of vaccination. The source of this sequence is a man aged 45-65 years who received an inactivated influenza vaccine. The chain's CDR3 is CASSPKGTYEQYF. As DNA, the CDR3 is TGTGCCAGCAGCCCCAAGGGCACGTACGAGCAGTACTTC.